This T cell receptor (beta chain) was identified in a study of T cells after yellow fever vaccination. Across the whole study: Each low-cell-number fraction was prepared by means of SMART-Seq v4 Ultra Low Input. Study-level results: Post-booster reappearance was seen for most primary-vaccination clones (just over 95% CD4, about 90% CD8). High-abundance clonotypes from the bulk population could contaminate FACS-sorted repertoires.

Points on this clonotype: Its antigen is currently unknown.

The CDR3 totals 10 residues. The V end lost 7 bases, the J end lost 8 bases, and 8 bases lay between the germline ends. Germline lookup yields CDR1 MNHNS and CDR2 SASEGT. Universal primer sites and UMIs were introduced during 5'RACE template-switching synthesis of TCR cDNA. TCRdb used MiXCR to reprocess the 5' RACE reads, holding one entry per CDR3 protein. Of tens of thousands of distinct CDR3 sequences listed, around 7% are singletons. This TCR came from a young man who received the YFV17D yellow fever vaccine. Sample: CD8+ T cells sorted from PBMCs, taken on the day of the yellow fever booster vaccination. The V gene is TRBV6-1, the J gene TRBJ1-2, with D unresolved. CDR3 DNA sequence: TGTGCCAGCATGATGGGGGGCTACACCTTC. It translates to CASMMGGYTF.